This entry lists 5 T cell receptor beta chains sequenced from one sample in a study of blood T cell repertoires in COVID-19. Assay used: immunoSEQ multiplex PCR; TCRdb lists only in-frame clones, some missing. The sample lists about 170,000 clones; approximately 90% were seen once. Sequencing was performed on peripheral blood. The receptors were gathered from a man aged 45-60 years who had recovered from COVID-19.

The chain combines TRBV7-2 with TRBJ2-3; D possibly corresponds to TRBD2 (5 bases). CDR1 and CDR2 (germline): SGHTA, FQGNSA. The CDR3 extends over 14 amino acids. V lost 2 bases and J 3 bases, leaving 9 bases between the germline ends. The CDR3 loop reads CASSLQSGTDTQYF. In nucleotides, the CDR3 is TGTGCCAGCAGCTTACAGTCGGGGACAGATACGCAGTATTTT.

This clone appeared once. The chain couples TRBV19 to TRBJ2-2; 7 nucleotides match TRBD1. Trimming cost V 2 bases and J 4 bases; bases outside gene matches: 7. CDR1 LNHDA and CDR2 SQIVND come from the germline V gene (reference sequence). This CDR3 is 16 amino acids long. CDR3 region: CASSIPGGAGTGELFF. DNA of the CDR3: TGTGCCAGTAGTATACCAGGGGGTGCGGGCACCGGGGAGCTGTTTTTT. The full variable domain, completed using reference TRBV19 and TRBJ2-2, is DGGITQSPKYLFRKEGQNVTLSCEQNLNHDAMYWYRQDPGQGLRLIYYSQIVNDFQKGDIAEGYSVSREKKESFPLTVTSAQKNPTAFYLCASSIPGGAGTGELFFGEGSRLTVL.

The V and J genes are TRBV24-1 and TRBJ1-2; 10 bases line up with TRBD1. Germline loops: CDR1 KGHDR, CDR2 SFDVKD. V was pared by 2 bases and J by 7 bases, with 9 bases of the junction left unmatched. CDR3 size: 16 residues. In DNA, the CDR3 is TGTGCCACCAGTGATTCCCGACAGGGGGCGCAGAGTGGCTACACCTTC. This translates into CATSDSRQGAQSGYTF.

The chain couples TRBV29-1 to TRBJ2-2; D call uncertain. In germline, CDR1 is SQVTM, CDR2 ANQGSEA. Trimming removed 6 bases at V and 0 bases at J, with 5 bases between. This CDR3 has 12 residues. The CDR3 loop is CSVTANTGELFF. In nucleotides, the CDR3 is TGCAGCGTGACTGCGAACACCGGGGAGCTGTTTTTT.

This clone was seen repeatedly, ten times or more. The J gene is TRBJ2-7, the V gene TRBV9, with 8 bases that match TRBD2. Germline-derived CDR1 and CDR2 are SGDLS and YYNGEE. This CDR3 has 15 residues. The ends lost 4 bases at V and 3 bases at J; junction bases unmatched: 9. CDR3 residues: CASSPSGGALYEQYF. CDR3 DNA sequence: TGTGCCAGCAGCCCCTCCGGGGGGGCCCTCTACGAGCAGTACTTC.